Each of the 19 T cell receptor beta chains below was sequenced from the same sample in a study of blood T cells in healthy people across ages. Sample-barcoded 5' priming and a J-beta primer mix drove a second PCR of 7 to 11 cycles. MiXCR, applied by TCRdb to the 5' RACE reads, yields one record per CDR3 protein. The sample carries just under 750,000 distinct CDR3 sequences, approximately 21% recorded once. The sequenced sample was blood. The receptors shown here come from a man between 65 and 80 years old in good health.

This clonotype was counted many times. This chain links TRBV5-1 with TRBJ2-5; no firm D call. V dropped 1 base and J dropped 2 bases, with 12 bases sitting between them. The length of the CDR3 is 15 residues. Germline V CDR1 and CDR2: SGHRS, YFSETQ. CDR3 residues: CASSLTGQVQETQYF. In nucleotides, the CDR3 is TGCGCCAGCAGCTTGACGGGTCAGGTACAAGAGACCCAGTACTTC.

This clonotype has more than one count but fewer than ten. The chain carries TRBV29-1 and TRBJ1-2; TRBD1 matches 11 bases. Losses at the gene ends were 5 bases for V and 3 bases for J; bases not matched to a gene: 8. Germline lookup yields CDR1 SQVTM and CDR2 ANQGSEA. This CDR3 spans 15 amino acids. CDR3 sequence: CSVNRPGQGDYGYTF. For the CDR3, the DNA is TGCAGCGTTAATCGACCGGGACAGGGGGACTATGGCTACACCTTC.

V gene TRBV12-3 or TRBV12-4 combines with J gene TRBJ2-1, with no clear D. V gave up 4 bases and J gave up 13 bases, with 14 bases separating them. The CDR3 covers 12 residues. CDR3 coding DNA: TGTGCCAGCAGTTGGGCTCGCTGGGAACAGTTCTTC. Translating gives CASSWARWEQFF.

The count of this clonotype is one. V and J are TRBV5-1 and TRBJ1-1; D is uncertain. Germline CDR1 and CDR2: SGHRS and YFSETQ. V was cut by 6 bases and J by 0 bases, with 12 bases left in between. The CDR3 loop spans 14 amino acids. The CDR3: CASKEGAMNTEAFF. The CDR3 DNA reads TGCGCCAGCAAAGAGGGCGCGATGAACACTGAAGCTTTCTTT.

This clonotype was seen only a few times. The V gene is TRBV2, the J gene TRBJ1-4; 10 positions agree with TRBD1. Losses at the gene ends were 4 bases for V and 7 bases for J; bases not matched to a gene: 3. The CDR3 has 14 residues. The germline CDR1 and CDR2 sequences are SNHLY and FYNNEI. CDR3 bases: TGTGCCAGCAGTGTAGACAGGGGGCGTGAAAAACTGTTTTTT. Its protein product is CASSVDRGREKLFF.

V is TRBV12-3 or TRBV12-4 and J is TRBJ2-3; possible D gene TRBD1, 5 bases. The CDR3 sequence is 15 residues long. Trimming stripped 6 bases from V and 0 bases from J, with 13 bases between. The CDR3, as DNA: TGTGCCAGCAGCCACAGGCCCGCTAGCACAGATACGCAGTATTTT. This gives the protein CASSHRPASTDTQYF.

This clonotype was counted between two and nine times. V is TRBV6-5 and J is TRBJ1-2; no firm D call. V shed 6 bases and J shed 2 bases, with 13 bases lying between them. Germline V gives CDR1 MNHEY, CDR2 SVGAGI. This CDR3 is 14 amino acids long. CDR3 sequence: CASRSTEGNYGYTF. In nucleotides, the CDR3 is TGTGCCAGCAGGAGTACGGAGGGAAACTATGGCTACACCTTC.

This clonotype was counted a few times. The CDR3 coding sequence is TGTGCCAGCAGCTTAGATGGGACTAGCGGGAGCTTCTCTTACAATGAGCAGTTCTTC. Its translation: CASSLDGTSGSFSYNEQFF. The chain joins TRBV7-8 to TRBJ2-1; TRBD2 matches 14 bases. The germline CDR1 and CDR2 sequences are SGHVS and FQNEAQ. V was pared by 1 base and J by 4 bases, with 9 bases of the junction left unmatched. The CDR3 runs to 19 residues.

The chain is built from TRBV27 and TRBJ1-1; D possibly corresponds to TRBD1 (6 bases). Germline CDR1 reads MNHEY; CDR2 reads SMNVEV (reference sequence). This CDR3 has 15 residues. The ends were cut back, 5 bases at V and 3 bases at J, with 16 bases in the middle. CDR3 DNA: TGTGCCAGCAGTCCGTTACAGGGCCAGTACACTGAAGCTTTCTTT. Protein product: CASSPLQGQYTEAFF.

CDR3 nucleotides: TGTGCCAGCAGGCCACAGGGGGCGCAGGGGAATCTAGATACGCAGTATTTT. It is translated as CASRPQGAQGNLDTQYF. The gene calls are TRBV11-3 and TRBJ2-3; the match to TRBD1 covers 9 bases. Trimming at V came to 6 bases and at J to 5 bases, leaving 15 bases not matched to a gene. The germline V gene has CDR1 SGHNT and CDR2 YENEEA. This CDR3 contains 17 residues. Full variable domain (missing parts from reference TRBV11-3 and TRBJ2-3): EAGVVQSPRYKIIEKKQPVAFWCNPISGHNTLYWYLQNLGQGPELLIRYENEEAVDDSQLPKDRFSAERLKGVDSTLKIQPAELGDSAVYLCASRPQGAQGNLDTQYFGPGTRLTVL.

This rearrangement joins TRBV20-1 to TRBJ2-3, with D tentatively TRBD1 (6 bases). CDR3 length equals 14 residues. In germline, CDR1 is DFQATT, CDR2 SNEGSKA (reference sequence). With 6 bases removed from V and 7 bases from J, the gap between germline ends came to 20 bases. CDR3 protein: CSAPQQGRLNTQYF. The CDR3 DNA reads TGCAGTGCGCCACAACAGGGAAGGTTGAATACGCAGTATTTT.

This chain joins TRBV7-9 and TRBJ2-3; D gene unclear. The CDR3 runs 13 residues. Trimming took 1 base from V and 9 from J, leaving 11 bases between them. Germline assignment: CDR1 SEHNR and CDR2 FQNEAQ (reference sequence). CDR3 residues: CASSLEEKLTQYF. The CDR3 DNA reads as TGTGCCAGCAGCTTAGAGGAGAAATTGACGCAGTATTTT.

The CDR3 DNA reads TGCGCCAGCAGCCAGGGTACTAGCGGTGCCTACAATGAGCAGTTCTTC. Protein sequence: CASSQGTSGAYNEQFF. V is TRBV4-3 and J is TRBJ2-5; 8 nucleotides match TRBD2. The DNA end lines up better with TRBJ2-1; the J call may be wrong. In germline, CDR1 is LGHNA, CDR2 YSLEER. This CDR3 is built from 16 residues.

V is TRBV15 and J is TRBJ2-1; 10 bases agree with TRBD2. CDR3 size: 16 residues. V dropped 4 bases and J dropped 8; count of bases not matched to a gene: 11. Germline CDR1 is LNHNV and CDR2 is YYDKDF (reference sequence). The CDR3 spells CATSKRSLAGVDEQFF. In DNA form, the CDR3 reads TGTGCCACCAGCAAAAGAAGCCTAGCGGGAGTCGATGAGCAGTTCTTC.

This clonotype showed up just a few times. The chain uses TRBV20-1 and TRBJ2-5; 7 bases agree with TRBD2. CDR3 length equals 16 residues. Germline-derived CDR1 and CDR2 are DFQATT and SNEGSKA (reference sequence). V was clipped by 2 bases and J by 0 bases; unmatched bases: 9. The CDR3 sequence: CSARLRAGVYQETQYF. DNA for the CDR3: TGCAGTGCTAGACTTCGTGCGGGAGTTTACCAAGAGACCCAGTACTTC.

In its sample, this clonotype was seen a few times. The chain joins TRBV28 to TRBJ1-5, with a tentative D call TRBD1 (6 bases). With 6 bases removed from V and 0 bases from J, the gap between germline ends came to 15 bases. The CDR3 totals 16 residues. Germline CDR1 MDHEN, CDR2 SYDVKM. CDR3 sequence: CASSKHRVDSNQPQHF. The CDR3 nucleotides read TGTGCCAGCAGCAAACACAGGGTAGATAGCAATCAGCCCCAGCATTTT.

This rearrangement joins TRBV6-5 to TRBJ2-7, with D perhaps TRBD1 or TRBD2 (5 bases each). The germline V and J ends were trimmed by 4 bases and 3 bases, with 10 bases remaining between them. The CDR3 length is 13 residues. The germline CDR1 and CDR2 sequences are MNHEY and SVGAGI. CDR3 in amino acids: CASSLLGVYEQYF. The DNA for the CDR3 is TGTGCCAGCAGTTTATTGGGGGTCTACGAGCAGTACTTC.

The chain couples TRBV6-2 or TRBV6-3 to TRBJ1-2; D unclear. The V and J ends lost 8 bases and 6 bases respectively, with 13 bases between them. The CDR3 extends over 12 amino acids. CDR1 is MNHEY and CDR2 is SVGEGT in the germline V gene. The CDR3 region is CASADLMDGYTF. CDR3 coding DNA: TGTGCCAGCGCAGATCTAATGGATGGCTACACCTTC.

This clonotype was detected only a few times. The CDR3 loop is CASSLEQGGDTQYF. In DNA form, the CDR3 reads TGTGCCAGCAGCTTAGAACAGGGAGGCGATACGCAGTATTTT. The chain is built from TRBV13 and TRBJ2-3; D might be TRBD1 or TRBD2, each matching 6 bases. The length of the CDR3 is 14 residues. V was trimmed by 1 base and J by 6 bases, leaving 11 bases between them. In germline, CDR1 is PRHDT, CDR2 FYEKMQ (reference sequence).